This section outlines one T cell receptor (beta chain) sequence together with its context. This entry belongs to a study of blood T cell repertoires in COVID-19. Study-level information: Researchers got acute and convalescent COVID-19 samples from the United States, Italy and Spain. T cells, B-cell-depleted T cells, or PBMCs supplied cDNA or gDNA.

There are 13 residues in the CDR3. Germline CDR1 and CDR2: LNHNV and YYDKDF (reference sequence). V was shortened by 3 bases and J by 6 bases, with 12 bases between the two germline ends. In the authors' workflow: Reference gene primer amplification gave nucleated cell count estimates. Data came from immunoSEQ multiplex PCR; TCRdb stores just in-frame clones and leaves some out. The V and J calls and clone size were taken over from that table, and D and trimming were inferred from the DNA. This sample yields about 110,000 clones, of which roughly 88% are seen a single time; approximately 0.76% belongs to the top ten.

Sample: peripheral blood. The origin of this receptor is an older woman with acute or convalescent COVID-19. The chain links TRBV15 to TRBJ2-7; a possible D gene is TRBD2 (5 bases). The CDR3 bases are TGTGCCACCAGCAGGGTAGCGAACCTCGAGCAGTACTTC. It is translated as CATSRVANLEQYF.